This T cell receptor (beta chain) was sequenced for a study of T cell repertoires in cytomegalovirus infection. The overall study: It can be stated that public TCR beta signatures indicated CMV infection as well as a matching HLA type.

Via MiXCR, TCRdb re-called the reads, giving one row per CDR3 protein. The sample has 110,000 to 150,000 distinct CDR3 sequences, 25% to 35% seen once. Study results and limitations: In two of eight donors, the top clonotype was HLA-C-restricted CMV-specific.

This clonotype was recorded many times. Its specificity is not known. The source was CD8+ T cells from cultured PBMCs, collected from culture after CMV antigen stimulation. This receptor was taken from a human donor in good health (CMV status not recorded). Some clones in this sample may be carry-over from other donors' samples.

DNA for the CDR3: TGTGCCAGCAGGCCGAGCGGGGGTGGGGAGACCCAGTACTTC. Translation gives CASRPSGGGETQYF. The chain couples TRBV12-3 or TRBV12-4 to TRBJ2-5, with 8 bases that match TRBD2. After removal of 6 bases from V and 5 bases from J, the junction contained 8 bases not matched to a gene. This CDR3 has 14 amino acids.